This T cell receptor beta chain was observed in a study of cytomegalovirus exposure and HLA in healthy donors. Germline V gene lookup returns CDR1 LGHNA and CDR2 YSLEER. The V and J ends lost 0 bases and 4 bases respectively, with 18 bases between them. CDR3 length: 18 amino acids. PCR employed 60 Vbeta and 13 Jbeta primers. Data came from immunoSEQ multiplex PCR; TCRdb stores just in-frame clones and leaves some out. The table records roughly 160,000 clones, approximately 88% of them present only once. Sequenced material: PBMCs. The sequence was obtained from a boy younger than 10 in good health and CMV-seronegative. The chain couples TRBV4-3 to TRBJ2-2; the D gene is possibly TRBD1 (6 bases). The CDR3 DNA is TGCGCCAGCAGCCAAGATGGCCCCCCCACAGGGTCCACCGGGGAGCTGTTTTTT. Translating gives CASSQDGPPTGSTGELFF.